The T cell receptor (beta chain) under discussion was sequenced for a study of metastatic and nonmetastatic thyroid tumors. TCRdb re-analyzed the PCR reads using MiXCR. The sample shows 35,000 to 50,000 clones, approximately 24% of them seen only once. CDR3 size: 15 residues. Germline loops: CDR1 SGHTA, CDR2 FQGTGA. Trimming took 3 bases from V and 4 from J, leaving 14 bases between them. No patient received treatment before thyroid surgery. On this clone: Antigen unknown.

Overall study findings and caveats: A significant increase in TCR beta diversity was reportedly seen in malignant thyroid tumors relative to benign nodules, in blood and tumor.

The sequencing sample was made of tumor tissue. The chain employs TRBV7-3 and TRBJ2-3, with D possibly matching TRBD2 (6 bases). This receptor was taken from a female donor with papillary thyroid cancer or a benign thyroid nodule (not recorded which). Some clones in this sample may be carry-over from other donors' samples. CDR3 DNA sequence: TGTGCCAGCAGCTTGTACGGGAGTGTCGCAGATACGCAGTATTTT. It yields the protein CASSLYGSVADTQYF.